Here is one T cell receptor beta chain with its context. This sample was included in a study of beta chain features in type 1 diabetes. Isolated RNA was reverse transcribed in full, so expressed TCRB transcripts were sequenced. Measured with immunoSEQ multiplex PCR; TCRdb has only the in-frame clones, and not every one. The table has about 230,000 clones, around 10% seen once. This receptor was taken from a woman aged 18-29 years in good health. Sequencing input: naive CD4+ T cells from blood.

This chain's CDR3 is CASSRDRGSGEQYF. In DNA form, the CDR3 reads TGTGCCAGCAGCCGGGACAGGGGGTCGGGGGAGCAGTACTTC. The chain is built from TRBV6-6 and TRBJ2-7; 11 nucleotides line up with TRBD1. Germline V CDR1 and CDR2: MNHNY, SVGAGI (reference sequence). V lost 6 bases to trimming and J lost 7 bases; unmatched junction nucleotides: 8. This CDR3 has 14 residues.